This TCR beta chain was sequenced during a study of cytomegalovirus exposure and HLA in healthy donors. The CDR3 totals 18 residues. Germline V gene data show CDR1 as LNHDA and CDR2 as SQIVND (reference sequence). Germline trimming cut 5 bases from V and 2 bases from J; bases unmatched to any gene: 16. Use of 60 Vbeta and 13 Jbeta primers characterized the PCR. Sequencing used immunoSEQ multiplex PCR; TCRdb keeps in-frame clones, though not all of them. The table records about 38,000 clones, just over 85% of them present only once. The receptor was isolated from a woman in her thirties or forties in good health and CMV-seropositive. Specimen: PBMCs. The J gene is TRBJ1-2, the V gene TRBV19; 8 positions agree with TRBD1. The CDR3 DNA follows: TGTGCCAGTAGTGTATACCTCCTGACAGGGGAGCCGAACTATGGCTACACCTTC. This encodes CASSVYLLTGEPNYGYTF.